One and the same sample provided the 26 T cell receptor beta chains below, sequenced in a study of T cell responses to AZD1222 COVID-19 vaccine. Assay: immunoSEQ multiplex PCR; the TCRdb copy retains only in-frame clones and omits some. Of around 130,000 clones listed, about 88% are singletons. The sequences come from peripheral blood, collected 28 days after the second AZD1222 dose. These receptors originate from an adult who received the AZD1222 COVID-19 vaccine.

The chain couples TRBV19 to TRBJ1-5; 7 bases match TRBD1. The germline CDR1 and CDR2 sequences are LNHDA and SQIVND (reference sequence). The CDR3 consists of 15 residues. V lost 8 bases to trimming and J lost 0 bases; unmatched junction nucleotides: 7. The CDR3 spells CASSPGQYSNQPQHF. The CDR3 DNA is TGTGCCAGTTCACCGGGACAGTATAGCAATCAGCCCCAGCATTTT.

The CDR3 loop is CASSLGQGYRSPLHF. CDR3 in DNA: TGTGCCAGCAGCCTGGGACAGGGATATCGTTCACCCCTCCACTTT. The V gene is TRBV14, the J gene TRBJ1-6; the match to TRBD1 covers 9 bases. Germline loops: CDR1 SGHDN, CDR2 FVKESK. The ends lost 4 bases at V and 9 bases at J; junction bases unmatched: 7. The CDR3 extends over 15 amino acids.

V gene TRBV6-4 combines with J gene TRBJ1-2; 7 bases fit TRBD1. This CDR3 is 15 amino acids long. J lost 1 base, V lost 6 bases, and 8 bases had no gene match. Germline CDR1 MRHNA, CDR2 SNTAGT. CDR3 residues: CASRPTGASNYGYTF. CDR3 coding DNA: TGTGCCAGCAGGCCCACAGGGGCGAGTAACTATGGCTACACCTTC.

This clone came up once. This chain connects TRBV5-1 to TRBJ1-1; D gene unclear. The V end lost 4 bases, the J end lost 1 base, and 8 bases lay between the germline ends. The CDR3 length is 13 residues. CDR1 SGHRS and CDR2 YFSETQ come from the germline V gene. The CDR3 DNA reads TGCGCCAGCAGCAGCGCGGGGAACACTGAAGCTTTCTTT. This sequence encodes CASSSAGNTEAFF.

The chain has TRBV5-1 and TRBJ2-2, with 10 positions matching TRBD1. Germline V CDR1 and CDR2: SGHRS, YFSETQ. CDR3 length: 14 amino acids. V was pared by 9 bases and J by 5 bases, with 7 bases of the junction left unmatched. The CDR3 here is CATARDRGTGELFF. CDR3 nucleotide sequence: TGCGCCACCGCCAGGGACAGGGGAACCGGGGAGCTGTTTTTT.

With respect to this clone: At one end the junction does not follow the germline gene, possibly because of a read error. The genes are TRBV2 and TRBJ1-2, with 7 bases that match TRBD1. In germline, CDR1 is SNHLY, CDR2 FYNNEI. The CDR3 loop spans 13 amino acids. The CDR3 coding sequence is TGTGCCAGCAGGGAAGACAGGGTGGGTGGCTACACCTTC. This sequence encodes CASREDRVGGYTF.

The chain employs TRBV24-1 and TRBJ2-1; 9 positions match TRBD1. The CDR3 contains 15 residues. V trimming: 4 bases; J trimming: 7 bases; junction bases outside the gene matches: 7. Germline V gene lookup returns CDR1 KGHDR and CDR2 SFDVKD. The CDR3 nucleotides are TGTGCCACCAGTGAGGCCGGGACAGGGTGGAATGAGCAGTTCTTC. Its protein is CATSEAGTGWNEQFF.

This chain uses TRBV5-1 with TRBJ2-7; D is possibly TRBD1 or TRBD2 (5 bases each). The germline V and J ends were trimmed by 5 bases and 5 bases, with 14 bases remaining between them. Germline CDR1 and CDR2: SGHRS and YFSETQ. The CDR3 has 13 residues. CDR3 bases: TGCGCCAGCAGTGACCCCCCGGGGCACGAGCAGTACTTC. Translation gives CASSDPPGHEQYF.

J is TRBJ2-3 and V is TRBV28; possibly TRBD2 for D (6 bases). The CDR3 is 14 residues long. In germline, CDR1 is MDHEN, CDR2 SYDVKM. The V and J ends lost 3 bases and 1 base respectively, with 8 bases between them. The CDR3 protein is CASSLEGGTDTQYF. In DNA form, the CDR3 reads TGTGCCAGCAGTTTGGAGGGAGGCACAGATACGCAGTATTTT.

This chain joins TRBV9 and TRBJ2-1; 7 nucleotides match TRBD2. Trimming removed 1 base from V and 0 bases from J; junction bases left unmatched: 4. Germline values: CDR1 SGDLS, CDR2 YYNGEE. The CDR3 consists of 16 residues. The CDR3: CASSVIAGDSYNEQFF. Here the CDR3 DNA reads TGTGCCAGCAGCGTAATAGCGGGTGACTCCTACAATGAGCAGTTCTTC.

The V gene is TRBV7-2, the J gene TRBJ2-7; D uncertain. This CDR3 is built from 13 residues. Germline CDR1 and CDR2: SGHTA and FQGNSA. With 0 bases removed from V and 6 bases from J, the gap between germline ends came to 9 bases. CDR3: CASSLAQSSEQYF. The CDR3 DNA sequence: TGTGCCAGCAGCTTAGCGCAGTCCAGCGAGCAGTACTTC.

This chain uses TRBV5-8 with TRBJ2-7; D call uncertain. Deletions cut 4 bases from V and 5 bases from J, with 16 bases between. CDR3 length equals 14 residues. The germline CDR1 and CDR2 sequences are SGHTS and YDEGEE. The CDR3 sequence is CASSLRIGWDEQYF. In nucleotides, the CDR3 is TGTGCCAGCAGCCTACGTATCGGGTGGGACGAGCAGTACTTC.

The chain combines TRBV2 with TRBJ1-1, with 7 bases fitting TRBD1. The CDR3 consists of 13 residues. J gave up 4 bases and V 5 bases, and 4 bases lay outside the gene matches. Germline V gene lookup returns CDR1 SNHLY and CDR2 FYNNEI. The CDR3 here is CASSRGRITEAFF. The CDR3 nucleotides are TGTGCCAGCAGTAGGGGGCGCATCACTGAAGCTTTCTTT.

The DNA of the CDR3 is TGCGCCAGCAGCTCCGGGACAGGGGCGGTCAATGAGCAGTTCTTC. Its protein product is CASSSGTGAVNEQFF. The chain links TRBV5-1 to TRBJ2-1, with 10 bases aligning to TRBD1. The V segment lost 3 bases and the J segment 6 bases; nucleotides outside the gene matches: 6. This CDR3 has 15 residues. Germline V gene lookup returns CDR1 SGHRS and CDR2 YFSETQ.

The V and J genes are TRBV6-5 and TRBJ2-5; D possibly corresponds to TRBD2 (6 bases). The CDR3 runs to 15 residues. V was shortened by 0 bases and J by 1 base, with 9 bases between the two germline ends. Germline-derived CDR1 and CDR2 are MNHEY and SVGAGI. The chain's CDR3 is CASSYSGGFQETQYF. CDR3 in DNA: TGTGCCAGCAGTTACTCCGGGGGATTCCAAGAGACCCAGTACTTC.

The chain is built from TRBV30 and TRBJ1-6, with a weak D call TRBD1 (6 bases). The germline V gene has CDR1 GTSNPN and CDR2 SVGIG (reference sequence). The V end lost 1 base, the J end lost 14 bases, and 15 bases lay between the germline ends. This CDR3 has 13 residues. CDR3 sequence reads: CAWSDTTGRALHF. DNA for the CDR3: TGTGCCTGGAGTGACACAACAGGGAGGGCCCTCCACTTT.

J is TRBJ2-1 and V is TRBV5-1; D call uncertain. Germline loops: CDR1 SGHRS, CDR2 YFSETQ. This CDR3 is 15 amino acids long. Trimming removed 1 base from V and 0 bases from J, with 8 bases in between. This CDR3 reads CASSLHLSSYNEQFF. DNA for the CDR3: TGCGCCAGCAGCTTGCACTTGAGCTCCTACAATGAGCAGTTCTTC.

The V and J genes are TRBV3-1 (or the pseudogene TRBV3-2) and TRBJ1-2, with a tentative D call TRBD1 (5 bases). The CDR3 length is 16 residues. V was clipped by 0 bases and J by 7 bases, with 18 bases between them. Germline CDR1 LGHDT, CDR2 YNNKEL (reference sequence). DNA of the CDR3: TGTGCCAGCAGCCAAGATGTGTCCAGGGTCTTTGGTGGCTACACCTTC. Residues: CASSQDVSRVFGGYTF.

The chain employs TRBV7-2 and TRBJ2-1; 8 nucleotides align to TRBD2. Germline trimming cut 1 base from V and 9 bases from J; bases unmatched to any gene: 14. The CDR3 contains 17 residues. Germline CDR1 SGHTA, CDR2 FQGNSA. The CDR3 nucleotides are TGTGCCAGCAGCTTAGGGTCAACGGGGGGGCGTATGGGTGAGCAGTTCTTC. Translated: CASSLGSTGGRMGEQFF.

V and J are TRBV19 and TRBJ2-1, with TRBD2 matching over 8 bases. The CDR3 loop spans 12 amino acids. Germline-derived CDR1 and CDR2 are LNHDA and SQIVND (reference sequence). The V segment lost 9 bases and the J segment 4 bases; nucleotides outside the gene matches: 2. This CDR3 is CASGGAYNEQFF. CDR3 nucleotide sequence: TGTGCCAGCGGGGGGGCTTACAATGAGCAGTTCTTC.

This clone showed up just once. J is TRBJ2-1 and V is TRBV5-6; 7 nucleotides match TRBD2. The CDR3 has 14 residues. Germline loops: CDR1 SGHDT, CDR2 YYEEEE. Trimming took 5 bases from V and 4 from J; bases not matched to a gene: 6. CDR3 sequence: CASRQRGGYNEQFF. The CDR3 nucleotides are TGTGCCAGCAGACAGCGGGGAGGATACAATGAGCAGTTCTTC.

The chain's CDR3 is CASSYSGPNYGYTF. The CDR3 DNA follows: TGTGCCAGCAGTTACTCGGGGCCAAACTATGGCTACACCTTC. V usage is TRBV6-5 and J usage is TRBJ1-2, with TRBD1 as a possible D gene (5 bases). From germline, CDR1 is MNHEY and CDR2 SVGAGI. The CDR3 contains 14 residues. Trimming took 0 bases from V and 2 from J, leaving 7 bases between them.

The chain joins TRBV5-8 to TRBJ1-2, with a tentative D call TRBD1 (5 bases). The CDR3 has 16 residues. V was clipped by 4 bases and J by 8 bases, with 24 bases between them. The germline CDR1 and CDR2 sequences are SGHTS and YDEGEE. CDR3 amino acids: CASSVGRGLIFEGYTF. The CDR3 region has the DNA TGTGCCAGCAGCGTGGGACGGGGCCTGATTTTCGAAGGCTACACCTTC.

Only a few counts were recorded for this clone. The chain is built from TRBV5-1 and TRBJ1-4; D not certain. V was cut by 5 bases and J by 2 bases, with 13 bases left in between. CDR1 and CDR2 (germline): SGHRS, YFSETQ. The CDR3 is made up of 15 amino acids. CDR3 loop: CASRLEGQTNEKLFF. As DNA, the CDR3 is TGCGCCAGCAGACTGGAAGGTCAGACTAATGAAAAACTGTTTTTT.

The J gene is TRBJ2-4, the V gene TRBV11-3; 9 bases align to TRBD2. Germline V CDR1 and CDR2: SGHNT, YENEEA. The CDR3 is 15 amino acids. J was trimmed by 7 bases and V by 4 bases; bases with no gene match: 8. The CDR3 here is CASSSTAGGGNIQYF. The CDR3 DNA is TGTGCCAGCAGCTCTACTGCGGGAGGGGGCAACATTCAGTACTTC.

This clone appeared a single time. The CDR3 spells CASSEERAGLNGYTF. Written as DNA, the CDR3 is TGTGCCAGCAGTGAAGAGCGGGCAGGGCTGAATGGCTACACCTTC. This sequence joins TRBV6-1 and TRBJ1-2, with D maybe TRBD1 (5 bases). V dropped 1 base and J dropped 6 bases, with 15 bases sitting between them. Germline CDR1 is MNHNS and CDR2 is SASEGT. This CDR3 is 15 amino acids long.